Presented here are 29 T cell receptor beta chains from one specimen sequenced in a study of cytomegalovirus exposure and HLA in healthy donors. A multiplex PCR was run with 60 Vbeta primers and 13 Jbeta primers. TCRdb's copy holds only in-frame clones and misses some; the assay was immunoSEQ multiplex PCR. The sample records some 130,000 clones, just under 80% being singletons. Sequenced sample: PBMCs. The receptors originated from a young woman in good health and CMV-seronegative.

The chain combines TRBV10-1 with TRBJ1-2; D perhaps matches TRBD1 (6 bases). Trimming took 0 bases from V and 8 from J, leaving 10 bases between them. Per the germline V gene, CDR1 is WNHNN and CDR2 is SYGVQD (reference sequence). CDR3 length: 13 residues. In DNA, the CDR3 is TGCGCCAGCAGTGAGTCTAGGACAGCCGGCTACACCTTC. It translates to CASSESRTAGYTF.

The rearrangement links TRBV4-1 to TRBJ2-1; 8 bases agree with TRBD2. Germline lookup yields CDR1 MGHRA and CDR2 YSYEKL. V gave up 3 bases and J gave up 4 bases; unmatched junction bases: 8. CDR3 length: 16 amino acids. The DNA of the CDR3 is TGCGCCAGCAGCCATACGGGACTAGTCGGGTACAATGAGCAGTTCTTC. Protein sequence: CASSHTGLVGYNEQFF.

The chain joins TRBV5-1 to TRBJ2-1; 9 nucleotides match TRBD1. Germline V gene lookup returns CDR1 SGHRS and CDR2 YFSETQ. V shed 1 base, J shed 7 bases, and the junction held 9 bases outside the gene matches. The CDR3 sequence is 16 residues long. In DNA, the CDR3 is TGCGCCAGCAGCTTGACACCGGGACAGGGTTCGAATGAGCAGTTCTTC. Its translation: CASSLTPGQGSNEQFF.

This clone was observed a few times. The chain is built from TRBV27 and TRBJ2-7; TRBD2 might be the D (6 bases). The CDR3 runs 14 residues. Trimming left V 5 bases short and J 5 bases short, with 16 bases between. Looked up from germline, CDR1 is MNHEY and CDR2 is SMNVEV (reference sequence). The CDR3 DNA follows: TGTGCCAGCAGTACATGGCGGGGCCCCAACGAGCAGTACTTC. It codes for CASSTWRGPNEQYF.

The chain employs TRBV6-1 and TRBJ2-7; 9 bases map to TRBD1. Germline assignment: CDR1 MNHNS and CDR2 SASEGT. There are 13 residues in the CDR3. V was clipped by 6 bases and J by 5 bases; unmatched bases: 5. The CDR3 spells CASRRTGENEQYF. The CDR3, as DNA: TGTGCCAGCAGGCGGACAGGGGAAAACGAGCAGTACTTC.

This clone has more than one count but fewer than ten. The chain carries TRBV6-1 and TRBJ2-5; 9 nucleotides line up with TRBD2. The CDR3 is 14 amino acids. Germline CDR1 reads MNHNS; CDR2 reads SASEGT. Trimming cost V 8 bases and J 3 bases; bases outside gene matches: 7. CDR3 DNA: TGTGCCAGCGTGCAAGCGGGAGGAAAAGAGACCCAGTACTTC. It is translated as CASVQAGGKETQYF.

The CDR3 loop is CASSITTGSYEQYF. The CDR3 DNA reads TGCGCCAGCAGCATCACGACAGGATCCTACGAGCAGTACTTC. The chain has TRBV5-1 and TRBJ2-7; D perhaps matches TRBD1 (6 bases). The CDR3 runs to 14 residues. The germline CDR1 and CDR2 sequences are SGHRS and YFSETQ. V was cut by 4 bases and J by 1 base, with 12 bases left in between.

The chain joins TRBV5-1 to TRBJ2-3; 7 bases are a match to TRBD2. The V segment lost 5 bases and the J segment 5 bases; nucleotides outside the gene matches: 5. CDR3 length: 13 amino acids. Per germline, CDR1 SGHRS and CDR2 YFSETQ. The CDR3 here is CASRSSGGDTQYF. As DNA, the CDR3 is TGCGCCAGCAGGTCGTCGGGAGGAGATACGCAGTATTTT.

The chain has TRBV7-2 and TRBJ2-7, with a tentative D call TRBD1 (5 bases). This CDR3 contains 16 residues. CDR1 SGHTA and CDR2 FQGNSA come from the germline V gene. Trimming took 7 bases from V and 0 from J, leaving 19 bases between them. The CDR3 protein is CASTPLGADVSYEQYF. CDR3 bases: TGTGCCAGCACCCCCTTAGGGGCGGACGTCTCCTACGAGCAGTACTTC.

CDR3 DNA: TGTGCCAGCAGGCGCCCCGGGACAGGGGGCTCCTACGAGCAGTACTTC. Protein: CASRRPGTGGSYEQYF. The rearrangement uses TRBV27 and TRBJ2-7; the match to TRBD1 covers 11 bases. In germline, CDR1 is MNHEY, CDR2 SMNVEV (reference sequence). The CDR3 loop spans 16 amino acids. Trimming removed 6 bases from V and 0 bases from J; junction bases left unmatched: 7.

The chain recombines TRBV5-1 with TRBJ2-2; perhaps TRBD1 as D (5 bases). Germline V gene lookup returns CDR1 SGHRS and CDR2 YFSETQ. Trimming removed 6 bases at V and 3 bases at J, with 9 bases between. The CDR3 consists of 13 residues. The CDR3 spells CASTDSDTGELFF. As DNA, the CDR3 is TGCGCCAGCACCGACAGCGACACCGGGGAGCTGTTTTTT.

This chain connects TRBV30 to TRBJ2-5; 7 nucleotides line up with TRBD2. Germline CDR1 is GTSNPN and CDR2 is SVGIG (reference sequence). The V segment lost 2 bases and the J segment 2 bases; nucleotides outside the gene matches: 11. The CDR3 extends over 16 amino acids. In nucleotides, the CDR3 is TGTGCCTGGAGTCCGTTGGGGGGGAGCCCTCAAGAGACCCAGTACTTC. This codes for CAWSPLGGSPQETQYF. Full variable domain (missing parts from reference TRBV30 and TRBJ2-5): SQTIHQWPATLVQPVGSPLSLECTVEGTSNPNLYWYRQAAGRGLQLLFYSVGIGQISSEVPQNLSASRPQDRQFILSSKKLLLSDSGFYLCAWSPLGGSPQETQYFGPGTRLLVL.

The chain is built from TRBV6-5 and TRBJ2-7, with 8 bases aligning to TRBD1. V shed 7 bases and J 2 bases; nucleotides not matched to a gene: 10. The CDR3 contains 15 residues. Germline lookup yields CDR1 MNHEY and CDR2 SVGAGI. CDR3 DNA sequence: TGTGCCAGCACCGCCCGACAGGGGTACCCCTACGAGCAGTACTTC. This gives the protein CASTARQGYPYEQYF.

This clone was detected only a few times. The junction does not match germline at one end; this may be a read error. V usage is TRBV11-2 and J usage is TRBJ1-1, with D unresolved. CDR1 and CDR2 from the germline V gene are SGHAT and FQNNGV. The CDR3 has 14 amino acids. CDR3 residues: CASSLASSRTEAFF. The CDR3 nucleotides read TGTGCCAGCAGCTTAGCTTCCAGCCGGACTGAAGCCTTCTTT.

The CDR3 DNA reads TGTGCCTGGAGTGTACGCGGGACAGGGGGCTGGGGAAGTTGGGCTTTCTTT. Its translation: CAWSVRGTGGWGSWAFF. The chain links TRBV30 to TRBJ1-1; 12 bases fit TRBD1. CDR1 GTSNPN and CDR2 SVGIG come from the germline V gene (reference sequence). V shed 0 bases, J shed 11 bases, and the junction held 16 bases outside the gene matches. This CDR3 spans 17 amino acids.

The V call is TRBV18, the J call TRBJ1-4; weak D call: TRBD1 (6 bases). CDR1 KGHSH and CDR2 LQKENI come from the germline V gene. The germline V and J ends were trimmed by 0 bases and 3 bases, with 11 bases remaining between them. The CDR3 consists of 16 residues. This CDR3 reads CASSPPGAPPNEKLFF. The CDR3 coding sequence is TGTGCCAGCTCACCACCGGGGGCGCCGCCTAATGAAAAACTGTTTTTT.

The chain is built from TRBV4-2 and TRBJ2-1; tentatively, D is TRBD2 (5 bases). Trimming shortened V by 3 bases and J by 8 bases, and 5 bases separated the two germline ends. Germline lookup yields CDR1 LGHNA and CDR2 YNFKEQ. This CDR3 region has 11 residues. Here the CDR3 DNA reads TGTGCCAGCAGCCAGAGGGATGAGCAGTTCTTC. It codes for CASSQRDEQFF.

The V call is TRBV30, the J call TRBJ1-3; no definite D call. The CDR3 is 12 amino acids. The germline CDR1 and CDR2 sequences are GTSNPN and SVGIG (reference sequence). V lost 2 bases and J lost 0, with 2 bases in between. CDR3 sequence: CAWSHSGNTIYF. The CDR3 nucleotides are TGTGCCTGGAGTCACTCTGGAAACACCATATATTTT.

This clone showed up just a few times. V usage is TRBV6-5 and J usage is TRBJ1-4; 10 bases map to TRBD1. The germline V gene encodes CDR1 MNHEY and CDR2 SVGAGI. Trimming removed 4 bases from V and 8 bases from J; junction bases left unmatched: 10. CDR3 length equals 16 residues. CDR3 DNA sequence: TGTGCCAGCAGTTCCGAGAGGGGACAGGGGAGGGAAAAACTGTTTTTT. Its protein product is CASSSERGQGREKLFF.

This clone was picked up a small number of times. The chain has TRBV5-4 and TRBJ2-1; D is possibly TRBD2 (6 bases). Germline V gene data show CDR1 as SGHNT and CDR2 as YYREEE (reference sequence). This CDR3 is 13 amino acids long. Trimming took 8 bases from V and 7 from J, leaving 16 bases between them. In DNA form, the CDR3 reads TGTGCCAGTTTGGGATACCGGGAGAATGAGCAGTTCTTC. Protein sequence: CASLGYRENEQFF.

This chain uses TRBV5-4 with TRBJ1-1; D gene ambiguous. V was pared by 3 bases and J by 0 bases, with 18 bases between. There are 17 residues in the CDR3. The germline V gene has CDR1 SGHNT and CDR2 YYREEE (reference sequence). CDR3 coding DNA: TGTGCCAGCAGCTCCCCCGCCCTCGGAGAGGTGAACACTGAAGCTTTCTTT. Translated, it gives CASSSPALGEVNTEAFF.

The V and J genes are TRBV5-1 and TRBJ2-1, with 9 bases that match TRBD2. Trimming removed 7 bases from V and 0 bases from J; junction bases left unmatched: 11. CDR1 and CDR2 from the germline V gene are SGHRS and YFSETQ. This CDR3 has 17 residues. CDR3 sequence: CASARASGISSYNEQFF. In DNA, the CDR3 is TGCGCCAGCGCCCGGGCTAGCGGGATTAGCTCCTACAATGAGCAGTTCTTC.

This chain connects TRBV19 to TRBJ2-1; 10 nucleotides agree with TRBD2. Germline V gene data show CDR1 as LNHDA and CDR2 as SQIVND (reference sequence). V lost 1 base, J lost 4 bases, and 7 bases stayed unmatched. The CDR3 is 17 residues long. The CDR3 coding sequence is TGTGCCAGTAGTATAGTGGGTAGCGGGAGGAGTTACAATGAGCAGTTCTTC. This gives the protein CASSIVGSGRSYNEQFF.

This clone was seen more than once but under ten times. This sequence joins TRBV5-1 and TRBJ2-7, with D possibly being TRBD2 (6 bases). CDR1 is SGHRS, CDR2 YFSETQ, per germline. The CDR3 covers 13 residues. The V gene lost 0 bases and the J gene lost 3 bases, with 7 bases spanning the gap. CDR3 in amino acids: CASSLVGGYEQYF. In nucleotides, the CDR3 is TGCGCCAGCAGCTTGGTGGGGGGCTACGAGCAGTACTTC.

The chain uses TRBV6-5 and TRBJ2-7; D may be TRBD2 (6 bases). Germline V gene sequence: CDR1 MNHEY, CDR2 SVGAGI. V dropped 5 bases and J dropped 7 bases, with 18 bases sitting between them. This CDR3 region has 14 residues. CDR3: CASSLTAGPDEQYF. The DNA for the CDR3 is TGTGCCAGCAGTCTTACTGCGGGACCTGATGAGCAGTACTTC.

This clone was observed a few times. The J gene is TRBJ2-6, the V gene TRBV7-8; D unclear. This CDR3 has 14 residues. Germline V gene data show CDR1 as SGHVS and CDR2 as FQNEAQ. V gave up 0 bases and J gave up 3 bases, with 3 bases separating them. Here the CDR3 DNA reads TGTGCCAGCAGCTTAGCTAGTGGGGCCAACGTCCTGACTTTC. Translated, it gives CASSLASGANVLTF.

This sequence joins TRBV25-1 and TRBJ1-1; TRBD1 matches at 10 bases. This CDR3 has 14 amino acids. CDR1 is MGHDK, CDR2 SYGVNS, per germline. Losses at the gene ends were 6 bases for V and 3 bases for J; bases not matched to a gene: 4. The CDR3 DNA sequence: TGTGCCAGCAGCCCGACAGGGGGCTACACTGAAGCTTTCTTT. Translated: CASSPTGGYTEAFF.

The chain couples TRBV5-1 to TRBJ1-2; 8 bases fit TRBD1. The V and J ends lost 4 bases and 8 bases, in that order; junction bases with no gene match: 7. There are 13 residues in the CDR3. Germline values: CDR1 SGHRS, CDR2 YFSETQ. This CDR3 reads CASSPLQGEGYTF. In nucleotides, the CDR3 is TGCGCCAGCAGCCCCCTACAGGGGGAGGGCTACACCTTC. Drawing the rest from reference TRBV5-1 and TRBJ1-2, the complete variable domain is KAGVTQTPRYLIKTRGQQVTLSCSPISGHRSVSWYQQTPGQGLQFLFEYFSETQRNKGNFPGRFSGRQFSNSRSEMNVSTLELGDSALYLCASSPLQGEGYTFGSGTRLTVV.

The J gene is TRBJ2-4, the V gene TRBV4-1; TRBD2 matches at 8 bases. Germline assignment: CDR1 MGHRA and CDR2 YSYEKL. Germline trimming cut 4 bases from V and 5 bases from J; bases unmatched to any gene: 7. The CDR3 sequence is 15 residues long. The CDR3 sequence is CASSPPTGGENIQYF. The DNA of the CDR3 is TGCGCCAGCAGCCCTCCGACGGGGGGGGAAAACATTCAGTACTTC.